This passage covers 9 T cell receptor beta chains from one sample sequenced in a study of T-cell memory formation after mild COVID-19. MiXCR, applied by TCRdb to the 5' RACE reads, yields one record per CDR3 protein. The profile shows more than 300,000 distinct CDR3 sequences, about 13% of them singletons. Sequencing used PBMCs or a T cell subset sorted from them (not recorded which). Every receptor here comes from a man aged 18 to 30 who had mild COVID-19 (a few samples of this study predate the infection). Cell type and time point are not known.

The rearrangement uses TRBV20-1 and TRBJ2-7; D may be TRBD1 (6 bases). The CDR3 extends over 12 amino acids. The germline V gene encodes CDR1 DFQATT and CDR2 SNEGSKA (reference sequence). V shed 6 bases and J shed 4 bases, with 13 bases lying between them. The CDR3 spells CSANFQGYEQYF. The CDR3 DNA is TGCAGTGCCAACTTCCAGGGGTACGAGCAGTACTTC.

CDR3 DNA: TGTGCCAGCAGTGATTCTGACAAGGGGGTCTATGGCTACACCTTC. The encoded protein is CASSDSDKGVYGYTF. This chain uses TRBV25-1 with TRBJ1-2, with D maybe TRBD1 (6 bases). V lost 3 bases, J lost 4 bases, and 15 bases lay in between. Germline V CDR1 and CDR2: MGHDK, SYGVNS. This CDR3 region has 15 residues.

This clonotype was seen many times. The DNA for the CDR3 is TGTGCCAGCAGTTTGATCCGGGGTTACTACAATGAGCAGTTCTTC. Protein product: CASSLIRGYYNEQFF. The V call is TRBV12-3 or TRBV12-4, the J call TRBJ2-1; tentatively, D is TRBD2 (5 bases). V lost 3 bases and J 3 bases, leaving 12 bases between the germline ends. This CDR3 has 15 residues.

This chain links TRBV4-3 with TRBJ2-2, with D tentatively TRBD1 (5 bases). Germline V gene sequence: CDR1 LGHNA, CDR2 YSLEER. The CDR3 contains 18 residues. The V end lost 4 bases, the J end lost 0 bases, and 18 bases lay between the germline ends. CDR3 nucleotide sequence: TGCGCCAGCAGCCGCATAGAACTCGGACACTCGAACACCGGGGAGCTGTTTTTT. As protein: CASSRIELGHSNTGELFF.

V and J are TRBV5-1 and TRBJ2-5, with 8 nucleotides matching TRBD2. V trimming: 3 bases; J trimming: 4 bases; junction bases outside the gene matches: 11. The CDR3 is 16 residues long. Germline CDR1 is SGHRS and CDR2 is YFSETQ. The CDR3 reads CASSSGGRGGRETQYF. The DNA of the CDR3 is TGCGCCAGCAGCTCTGGGGGCCGGGGGGGCCGAGAGACCCAGTACTTC.

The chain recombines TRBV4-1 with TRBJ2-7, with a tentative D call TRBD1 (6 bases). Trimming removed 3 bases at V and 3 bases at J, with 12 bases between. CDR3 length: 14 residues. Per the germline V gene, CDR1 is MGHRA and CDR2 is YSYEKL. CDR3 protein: CASSHVGAVYEQYF. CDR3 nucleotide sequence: TGCGCCAGCAGCCACGTGGGGGCTGTCTACGAGCAGTACTTC.

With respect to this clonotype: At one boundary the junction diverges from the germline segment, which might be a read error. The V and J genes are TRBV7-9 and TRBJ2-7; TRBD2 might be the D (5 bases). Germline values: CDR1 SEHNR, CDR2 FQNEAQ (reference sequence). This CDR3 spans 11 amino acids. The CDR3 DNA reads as TGTGCCAGCAGCTCGGGGAATTCGAAGGTGTTC. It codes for CASSSGNSKVF.

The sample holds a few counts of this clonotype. The CDR3 loop reads CASSPPNGYGYTF. The CDR3 nucleotides are TGTGCCAGCAGCCCCCCGAACGGGTATGGCTACACCTTC. V and J are TRBV5-6 and TRBJ1-2; no definite D call. Germline assignment: CDR1 SGHDT and CDR2 YYEEEE. The CDR3 covers 13 residues. The V end lost 4 bases, the J end lost 5 bases, and 12 bases lay between the germline ends.

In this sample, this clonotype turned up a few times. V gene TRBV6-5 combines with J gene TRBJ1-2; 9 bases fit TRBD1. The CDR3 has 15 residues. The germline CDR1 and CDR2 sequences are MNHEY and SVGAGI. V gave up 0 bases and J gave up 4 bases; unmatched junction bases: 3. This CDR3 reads CASSYSGQGSYGYTF. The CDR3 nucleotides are TGTGCCAGCAGTTACTCGGGACAGGGTTCCTATGGCTACACCTTC.